These T cell receptor beta chains were read from a single sample in a study of T cell repertoires in cytomegalovirus infection. TCRdb analysed the reads with MiXCR anew, one entry per CDR3 protein. In the table there are some 940,000 distinct CDR3 sequences, approximately 31% of which are singletons. These TCRs are of unknown antigen specificity. The sample was cultured CD8+ T cells from PBMCs, taken from culture after CMV antigen stimulation. The receptors come from a human donor in good health (CMV status not recorded). Some clones in this sample may be carry-over from other donors' samples. The CDR3 runs from the conserved cysteine through the conserved F or W. A D gene is named only where the DNA matches it firmly. The listing skips clone size in some rows; elsewhere it reads once, few, many or a size class.

V gene,CDR3 length,J gene,D gene,clone size,CDR3 protein,CDR3 DNA
TRBV4-1,15,TRBJ1-1,-,-,CASSQDSRGFAEAFF,TGCGCCAGCAGCCAAGATAGTAGGGGGTTCGCTGAAGCTTTCTTT
TRBV6-1,17,TRBJ2-2,-,-,CASSEVPASTNTGELFF,TGTGCCAGCAGTGAAGTTCCGGCGAGTACGAACACCGGGGAGCTGTTTTTT
TRBV4-1,17,TRBJ2-2,-,few,CASSPRGGGPNTGELFF,TGCGCCAGCAGCCCCAGAGGTGGGGGCCCGAACACCGGGGAGCTGTTTTTT
TRBV14,16,TRBJ1-3,TRBD1,few,CASSQERTGPGNTIYF,TGTGCCAGCAGCCAAGAACGGACAGGCCCTGGAAACACCATATATTTT
TRBV7-8,16,TRBJ2-5,TRBD1,-,CASSFTGGTIGETQYF,TGTGCCAGCAGCTTTACAGGGGGCACTATAGGGGAGACCCAGTACTTC
TRBV5-6,16,TRBJ2-1,TRBD1,many,CASSSPTGSSYNEQFF,TGTGCCAGCAGCTCCCCGACAGGGAGCTCCTACAATGAGCAGTTCTTC
TRBV20-1,16,TRBJ2-2,TRBD1,-,CSARDSDRGVPGELFF,TGCAGTGCTAGAGATTCGGACAGGGGTGTTCCCGGGGAGCTGTTTTTT
TRBV4-1,15,TRBJ2-7,TRBD1,-,CASSQDVGQGYEQYF,TGCGCCAGCAGCCAAGATGTGGGACAGGGGTACGAGCAGTACTTC
TRBV7-6,17,TRBJ1-4,-,many,CASSLEARGGGVGKLFF,TGTGCCAGCAGCTTAGAGGCCAGAGGGGGGGGCGTCGGAAAACTGTTTTTT
TRBV19,14,TRBJ2-1,TRBD2,few,CASSITGGPEEQFF,TGTGCCAGTAGTATAACGGGGGGGCCGGAAGAGCAGTTCTTC
TRBV12-3/TRBV12-4,14,TRBJ1-5,-,many,CASSLSRYNQPQHF,TGTGCCAGCAGTTTAAGCAGATACAATCAGCCCCAGCATTTT
TRBV5-4,20,TRBJ2-1,TRBD1,few,CASSLAVGTAATSSYNEQFF,TGTGCCAGCAGCTTGGCCGTTGGGACAGCGGCTACGAGCTCCTACAATGAGCAGTTCTTC
TRBV7-8,16,TRBJ2-1,-,-,CASSLDGGAAYNEQFF,TGTGCCAGCAGCTTAGATGGGGGGGCGGCGTACAATGAGCAGTTCTTC
TRBV19,10,TRBJ1-4,-,-,CVSTGEKLFF,TGTGTCAGTACCGGTGAAAAACTGTTTTTT
TRBV4-1,14,TRBJ1-1,-,-,CASSPIGVNTEAFF,TGCGCCAGCAGCCCGATAGGGGTGAACACTGAAGCTTTCTTT
TRBV6-6,14,TRBJ1-3,TRBD1,few,CASGTVFSGNTIYF,TGTGCCAGCGGGACAGTCTTCTCTGGAAACACCATATATTTT
TRBV14,14,TRBJ2-5,-,-,CASSPRDFQETQYF,TGTGCCAGCAGCCCGCGGGACTTCCAAGAGACCCAGTACTTC
TRBV28,12,TRBJ2-5,-,-,CASRPSSETQYF,TGTGCCAGCAGACCCTCTAGCGAGACCCAGTACTTC
TRBV27,15,TRBJ1-5,TRBD1,-,CASSRGTGGNQPQHF,TGTGCCAGCAGTCGCGGGACAGGGGGTAATCAGCCCCAGCATTTT
TRBV10-3,15,TRBJ2-3,-,-,CAISEEKASTDTQYF,TGTGCCATCAGTGAGGAAAAGGCTAGCACAGATACGCAGTATTTT
TRBV7-2,16,TRBJ2-3,-,many,CASSLPRGGGSDTQYF,TGTGCCAGCAGCCTCCCCCGCGGGGGCGGGTCAGATACGCAGTATTTT
TRBV27,14,TRBJ1-6,TRBD1,-,CASSAGTENSPLHF,TGTGCCAGCAGTGCCGGGACAGAGAATTCACCCCTCCACTTT
TRBV10-3,15,TRBJ2-3,TRBD2,-,CAITLGLASTDTQYF,TGTGCCATCACTTTAGGACTAGCCAGCACAGATACGCAGTATTTT
TRBV6-1,18,TRBJ2-5,TRBD1,many,CASSSTGTGGATGETQYF,TGTGCCAGCAGCTCAACCGGGACAGGGGGCGCGACGGGAGAGACCCAGTACTTC
TRBV7-2,15,TRBJ2-3,TRBD2,many,CASTSGGGPSDTQYF,TGTGCCAGCACCTCGGGGGGGGGGCCGTCCGATACGCAGTATTTT
TRBV25-1,18,TRBJ2-2,-,-,CASSEFLLGQGRTGELFF,TGTGCCAGCAGTGAATTTCTTTTGGGACAAGGGAGGACCGGGGAGCTGTTTTTT
TRBV7-6,13,TRBJ2-1,-,many,CASSLVRGNEQFF,TGTGCCAGCAGTTTAGTTCGGGGGAATGAGCAGTTCTTC
TRBV6-2/TRBV6-3,15,TRBJ2-1,-,few,CASSYRPRETHEQFF,TGTGCCAGCAGTTACAGACCGAGGGAAACCCATGAGCAGTTCTTC
TRBV7-2,15,TRBJ1-1,-,few,CASSLGTKGYTEAFF,TGTGCCAGCAGCTTGGGCACTAAGGGGTACACTGAAGCTTTCTTT
TRBV20-1,17,TRBJ1-5,TRBD1,-,CSASDGTGVRFSQPQHF,TGCAGTGCTAGTGACGGGACAGGGGTTCGGTTTAGTCAGCCCCAGCATTTT
TRBV5-4,19,TRBJ1-2,TRBD1,few,CASSRIQDRAHYSNYGYTF,TGTGCCAGCAGCCGAATTCAAGACAGGGCCCACTACTCTAACTATGGCTACACCTTC
TRBV12-3/TRBV12-4,11,TRBJ2-1,-,-,CASAVSNEQFF,TGTGCCAGCGCTGTGTCCAATGAGCAGTTCTTC
TRBV7-2,18,TRBJ2-2,TRBD1,many,CASSFSRDRGTNTGELFF,TGTGCCAGCAGCTTCTCGAGGGACAGGGGGACTAACACCGGGGAGCTGTTTTTT
TRBV27,14,TRBJ2-7,-,few,CASSPPGMVYEQYF,TGTGCCAGCAGTCCCCCAGGGATGGTCTACGAGCAGTACTTC